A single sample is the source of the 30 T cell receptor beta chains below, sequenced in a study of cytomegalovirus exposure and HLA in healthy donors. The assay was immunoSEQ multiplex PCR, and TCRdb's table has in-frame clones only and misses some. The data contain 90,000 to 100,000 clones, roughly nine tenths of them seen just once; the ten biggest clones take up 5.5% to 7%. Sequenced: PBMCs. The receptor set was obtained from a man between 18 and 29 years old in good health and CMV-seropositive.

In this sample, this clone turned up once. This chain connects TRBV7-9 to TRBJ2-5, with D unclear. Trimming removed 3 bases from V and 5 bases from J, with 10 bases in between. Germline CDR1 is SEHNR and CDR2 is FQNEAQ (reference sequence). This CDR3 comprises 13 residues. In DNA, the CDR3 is TGTGCCAGCAGCTTGGCGCAGAGGGAGACCCAGTACTTC. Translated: CASSLAQRETQYF.

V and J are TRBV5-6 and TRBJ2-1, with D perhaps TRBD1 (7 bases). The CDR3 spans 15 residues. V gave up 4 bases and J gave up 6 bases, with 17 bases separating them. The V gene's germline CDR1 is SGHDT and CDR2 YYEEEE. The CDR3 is CASSPTEGAFNEQFF. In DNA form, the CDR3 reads TGTGCCAGCAGCCCTACGGAGGGGGCCTTCAATGAGCAGTTCTTC.

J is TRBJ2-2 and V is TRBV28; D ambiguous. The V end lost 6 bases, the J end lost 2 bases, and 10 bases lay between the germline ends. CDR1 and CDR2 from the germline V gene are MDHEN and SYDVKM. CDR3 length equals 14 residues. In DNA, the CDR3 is TGTGCCAGCAGCCGTCTAACTAACACCGGGGAGCTGTTTTTT. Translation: CASSRLTNTGELFF.

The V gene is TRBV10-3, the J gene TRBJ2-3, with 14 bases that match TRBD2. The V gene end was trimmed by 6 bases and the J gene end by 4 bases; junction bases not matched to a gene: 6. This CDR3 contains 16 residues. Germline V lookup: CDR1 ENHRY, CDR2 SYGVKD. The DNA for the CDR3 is TGTGCCATCAGCCAGAGACTAGCGGGAGGGTCAGATACGCAGTATTTT. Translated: CAISQRLAGGSDTQYF.

In DNA, the CDR3 is TGTGCCACCACCTCGGGTAGCGGGAGTGGGTACGAGCAGTACTTC. This codes for CATTSGSGSGYEQYF. J is TRBJ2-7 and V is TRBV10-3; 9 nucleotides align to TRBD2. V shed 10 bases and J 4 bases; nucleotides not matched to a gene: 14. The germline V gene encodes CDR1 ENHRY and CDR2 SYGVKD. The CDR3 loop spans 15 amino acids.

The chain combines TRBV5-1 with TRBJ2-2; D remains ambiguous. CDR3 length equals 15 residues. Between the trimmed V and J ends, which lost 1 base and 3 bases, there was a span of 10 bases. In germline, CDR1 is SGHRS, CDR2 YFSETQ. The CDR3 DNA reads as TGCGCCAGCAGCTTGTTTAGCAGTTACACCGGGGAGCTGTTTTTT. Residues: CASSLFSSYTGELFF.

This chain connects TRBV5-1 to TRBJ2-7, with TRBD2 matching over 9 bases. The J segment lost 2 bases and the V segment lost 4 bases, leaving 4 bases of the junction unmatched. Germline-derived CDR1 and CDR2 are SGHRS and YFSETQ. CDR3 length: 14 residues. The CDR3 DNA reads TGCGCCAGCAGCGTGACTAGCGGTCCCTACGAGCAGTACTTC. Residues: CASSVTSGPYEQYF. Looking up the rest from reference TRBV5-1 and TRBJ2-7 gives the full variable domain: KAGVTQTPRYLIKTRGQQVTLSCSPISGHRSVSWYQQTPGQGLQFLFEYFSETQRNKGNFPGRFSGRQFSNSRSEMNVSTLELGDSALYLCASSVTSGPYEQYFGPGTRLTVT.

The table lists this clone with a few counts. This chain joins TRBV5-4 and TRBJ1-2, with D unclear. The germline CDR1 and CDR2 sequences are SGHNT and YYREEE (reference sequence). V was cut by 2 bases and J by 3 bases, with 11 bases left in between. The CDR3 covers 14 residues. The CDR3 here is CASSLRGVDYGYTF. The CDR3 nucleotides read TGTGCCAGCAGCTTACGGGGAGTAGACTATGGCTACACCTTC.

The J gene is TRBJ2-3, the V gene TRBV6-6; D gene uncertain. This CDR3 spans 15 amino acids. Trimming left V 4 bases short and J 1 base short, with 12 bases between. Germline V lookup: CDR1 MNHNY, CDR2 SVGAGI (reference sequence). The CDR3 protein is CASSSTRRRTDTQYF. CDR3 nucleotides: TGTGCCAGCAGTTCTACCCGGCGGCGCACAGATACGCAGTATTTT.

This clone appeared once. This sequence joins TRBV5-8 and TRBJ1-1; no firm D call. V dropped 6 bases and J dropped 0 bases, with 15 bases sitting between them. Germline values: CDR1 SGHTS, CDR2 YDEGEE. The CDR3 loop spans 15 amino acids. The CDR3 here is CASTPLAELNTEAFF. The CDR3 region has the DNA TGTGCCAGCACCCCACTGGCGGAGCTGAACACTGAAGCTTTCTTT.

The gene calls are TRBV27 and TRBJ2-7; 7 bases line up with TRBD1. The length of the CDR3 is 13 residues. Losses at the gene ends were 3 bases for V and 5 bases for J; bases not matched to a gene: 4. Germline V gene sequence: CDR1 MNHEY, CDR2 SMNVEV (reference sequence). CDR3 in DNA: TGTGCCAGCAGTTTGGTACAGGGGAACGAGCAGTACTTC. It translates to CASSLVQGNEQYF.

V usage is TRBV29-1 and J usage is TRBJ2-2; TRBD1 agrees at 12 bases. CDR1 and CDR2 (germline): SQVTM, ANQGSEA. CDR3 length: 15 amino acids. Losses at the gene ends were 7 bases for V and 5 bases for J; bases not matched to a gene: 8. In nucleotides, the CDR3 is TGCAGCGCCGGGGGGGGACAGGGGGCGACCGGGGAGCTGTTTTTT. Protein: CSAGGGQGATGELFF.

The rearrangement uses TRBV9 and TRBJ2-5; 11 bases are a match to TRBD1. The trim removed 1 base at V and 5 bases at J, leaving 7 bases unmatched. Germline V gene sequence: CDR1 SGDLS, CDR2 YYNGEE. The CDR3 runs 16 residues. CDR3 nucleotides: TGTGCCAGCAGCGTATCCACCGGACAGGGGGCTGAGACCCAGTACTTC. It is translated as CASSVSTGQGAETQYF.

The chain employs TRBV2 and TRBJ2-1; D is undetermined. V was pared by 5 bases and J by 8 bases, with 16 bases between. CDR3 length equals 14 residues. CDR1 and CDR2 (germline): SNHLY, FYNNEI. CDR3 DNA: TGTGCCAGCAGTCTACAGTTTGCTATCGATGAGCAGTTCTTC. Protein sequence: CASSLQFAIDEQFF.

The CDR3 reads CAITGTGAEAFF. The CDR3 DNA is TGTGCCATCACCGGGACAGGCGCAGAAGCTTTCTTT. The chain links TRBV10-3 to TRBJ1-1; 8 bases fit TRBD1. The CDR3 sequence is 12 residues long. CDR1 is ENHRY, CDR2 SYGVKD, per germline. V was pared by 7 bases and J by 8 bases, with 6 bases of the junction left unmatched.

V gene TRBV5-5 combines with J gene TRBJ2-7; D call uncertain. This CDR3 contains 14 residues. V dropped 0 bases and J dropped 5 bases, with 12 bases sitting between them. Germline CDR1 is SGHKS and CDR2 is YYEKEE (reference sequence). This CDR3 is CASSLAQASDEQYF. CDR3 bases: TGTGCCAGCAGCTTGGCCCAGGCATCCGACGAGCAGTACTTC.

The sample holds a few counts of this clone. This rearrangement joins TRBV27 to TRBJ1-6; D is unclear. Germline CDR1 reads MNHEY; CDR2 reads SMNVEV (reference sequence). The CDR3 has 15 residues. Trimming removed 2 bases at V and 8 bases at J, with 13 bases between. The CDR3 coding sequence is TGTGCCAGCAGTTTAAGCGGGGTGTCGGATTCACCCCTCCACTTT. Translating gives CASSLSGVSDSPLHF.

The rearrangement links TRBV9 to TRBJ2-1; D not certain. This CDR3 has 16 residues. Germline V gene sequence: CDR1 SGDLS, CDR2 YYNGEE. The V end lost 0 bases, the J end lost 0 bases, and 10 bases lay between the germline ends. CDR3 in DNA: TGTGCCAGCAGCGTAGACGGGTCGAGCTCCTACAATGAGCAGTTCTTC. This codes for CASSVDGSSSYNEQFF. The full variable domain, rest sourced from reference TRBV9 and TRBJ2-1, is DSGVTQTPKHLITATGQRVTLRCSPRSGDLSVYWYQQSLDQGLQFLIQYYNGEERAKGNILERFSAQQFPDLHSELNLSSLELGDSALYFCASSVDGSSSYNEQFFGPGTRLTVL.

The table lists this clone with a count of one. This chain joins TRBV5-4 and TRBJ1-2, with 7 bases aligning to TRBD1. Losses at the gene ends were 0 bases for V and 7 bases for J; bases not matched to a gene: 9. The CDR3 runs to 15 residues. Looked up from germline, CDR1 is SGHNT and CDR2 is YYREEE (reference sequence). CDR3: CASSLEGQVLGGYTF. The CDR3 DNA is TGTGCCAGCAGCTTGGAAGGACAGGTCTTAGGTGGCTACACCTTC.

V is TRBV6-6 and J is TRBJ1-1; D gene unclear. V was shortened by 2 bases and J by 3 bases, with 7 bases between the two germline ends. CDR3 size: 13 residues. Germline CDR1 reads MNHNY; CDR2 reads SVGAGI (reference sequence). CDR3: CASSYPQDTEAFF. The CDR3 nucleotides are TGTGCCAGCAGTTACCCCCAGGACACTGAAGCTTTCTTT.

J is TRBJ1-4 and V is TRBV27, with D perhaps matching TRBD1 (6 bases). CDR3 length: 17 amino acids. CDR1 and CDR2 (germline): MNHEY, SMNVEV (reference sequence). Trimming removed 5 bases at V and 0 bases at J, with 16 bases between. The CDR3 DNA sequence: TGTGCCAGCAGTCACACAGGGATCCCGGCAACTAATGAAAAACTGTTTTTT. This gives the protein CASSHTGIPATNEKLFF.

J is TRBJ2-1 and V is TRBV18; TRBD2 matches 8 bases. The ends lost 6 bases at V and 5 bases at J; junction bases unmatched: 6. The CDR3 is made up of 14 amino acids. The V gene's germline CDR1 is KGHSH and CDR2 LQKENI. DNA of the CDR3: TGTGCCAGCTCGCCGACTAGCGCGGACAATGAGCAGTTCTTC. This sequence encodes CASSPTSADNEQFF.

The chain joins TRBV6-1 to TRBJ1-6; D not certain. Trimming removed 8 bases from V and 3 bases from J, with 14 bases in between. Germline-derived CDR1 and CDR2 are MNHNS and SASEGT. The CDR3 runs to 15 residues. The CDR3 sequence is CASVRNGLYNSPLHF. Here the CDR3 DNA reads TGTGCCAGCGTGAGGAACGGCCTCTATAATTCACCCCTCCACTTT.

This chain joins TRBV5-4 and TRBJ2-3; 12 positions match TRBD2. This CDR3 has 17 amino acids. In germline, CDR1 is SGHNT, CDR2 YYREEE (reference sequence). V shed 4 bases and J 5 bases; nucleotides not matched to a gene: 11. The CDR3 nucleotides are TGTGCCAGCAGCAATCCGACTAGCGGGAGTCCGATAGATACGCAGTATTTT. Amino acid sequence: CASSNPTSGSPIDTQYF.

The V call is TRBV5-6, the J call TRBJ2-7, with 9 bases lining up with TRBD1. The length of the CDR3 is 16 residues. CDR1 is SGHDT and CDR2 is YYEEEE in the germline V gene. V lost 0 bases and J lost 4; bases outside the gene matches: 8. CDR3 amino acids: CASSLARQGVGYEQYF. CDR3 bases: TGTGCCAGCAGCTTGGCAAGACAGGGGGTTGGATACGAGCAGTACTTC.

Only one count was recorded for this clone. The CDR3 region is CASSLSPGIGAKNIQYF. CDR3 coding DNA: TGTGCCAGCAGCTTATCACCGGGGATTGGGGCCAAAAACATTCAGTACTTC. This chain uses TRBV11-3 with TRBJ2-4, with D tentatively TRBD2 (5 bases). V dropped 2 bases and J dropped 1 base, with 15 bases sitting between them. The CDR3 sequence is 17 residues long. In germline, CDR1 is SGHNT, CDR2 YENEEA.

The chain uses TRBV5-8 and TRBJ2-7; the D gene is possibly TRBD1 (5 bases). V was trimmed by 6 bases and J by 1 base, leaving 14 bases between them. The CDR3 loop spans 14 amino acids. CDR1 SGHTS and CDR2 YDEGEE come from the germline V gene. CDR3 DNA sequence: TGTGCCAGCACTTCACAGGCTACTTCCTACGAGCAGTACTTC. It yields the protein CASTSQATSYEQYF. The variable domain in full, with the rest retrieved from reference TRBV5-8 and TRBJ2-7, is EAGVTQSPTHLIKTRGQQATLRCSPISGHTSVYWYQQALGLGLQFLLWYDEGEERNRGNFPPRFSGRQFPNYSSELNVNALELEDSALYLCASTSQATSYEQYFGPGTRLTVT.

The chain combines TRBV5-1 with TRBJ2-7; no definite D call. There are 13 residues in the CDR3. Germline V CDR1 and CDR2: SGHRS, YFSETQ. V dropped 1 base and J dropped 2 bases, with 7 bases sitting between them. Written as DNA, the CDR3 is TGCGCCAGCAGCTTGTCGCAGGCCTACGAGCAGTACTTC. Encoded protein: CASSLSQAYEQYF.

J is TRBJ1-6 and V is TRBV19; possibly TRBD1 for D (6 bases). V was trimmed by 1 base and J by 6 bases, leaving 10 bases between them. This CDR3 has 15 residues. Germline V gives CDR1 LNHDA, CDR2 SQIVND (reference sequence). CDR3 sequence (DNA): TGTGCCAGTAGTATAGGAACCAGGGGTAATTCACCCCTCCACTTT. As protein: CASSIGTRGNSPLHF.

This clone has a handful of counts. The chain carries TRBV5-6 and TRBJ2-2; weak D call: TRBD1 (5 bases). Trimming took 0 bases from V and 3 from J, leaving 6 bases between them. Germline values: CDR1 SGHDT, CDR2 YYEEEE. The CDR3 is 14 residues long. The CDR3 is CASSLAGYTGELFF. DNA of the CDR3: TGTGCCAGCAGCTTGGCAGGGTACACCGGGGAGCTGTTTTTT.